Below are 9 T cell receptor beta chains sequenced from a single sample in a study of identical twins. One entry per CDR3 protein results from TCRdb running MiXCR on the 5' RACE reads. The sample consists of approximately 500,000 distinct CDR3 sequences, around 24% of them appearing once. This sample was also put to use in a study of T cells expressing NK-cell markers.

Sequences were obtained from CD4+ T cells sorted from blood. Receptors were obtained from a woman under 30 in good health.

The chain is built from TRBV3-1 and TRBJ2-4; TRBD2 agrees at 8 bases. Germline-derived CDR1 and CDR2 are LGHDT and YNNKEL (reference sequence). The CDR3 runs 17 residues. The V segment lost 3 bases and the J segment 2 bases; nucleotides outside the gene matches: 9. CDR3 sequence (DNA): TGTGCCAGCAGCCAGGGAGCGGGAGCGGTGTCCAAAAACATTCAGTACTTC. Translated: CASSQGAGAVSKNIQYF.

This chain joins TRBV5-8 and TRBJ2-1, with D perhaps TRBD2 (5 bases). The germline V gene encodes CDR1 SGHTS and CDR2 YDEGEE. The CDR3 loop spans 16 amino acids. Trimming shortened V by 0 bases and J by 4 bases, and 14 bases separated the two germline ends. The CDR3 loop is CASSLGPGGLYNEQFF. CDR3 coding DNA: TGTGCCAGCAGCTTGGGCCCTGGCGGGCTTTACAATGAGCAGTTCTTC.

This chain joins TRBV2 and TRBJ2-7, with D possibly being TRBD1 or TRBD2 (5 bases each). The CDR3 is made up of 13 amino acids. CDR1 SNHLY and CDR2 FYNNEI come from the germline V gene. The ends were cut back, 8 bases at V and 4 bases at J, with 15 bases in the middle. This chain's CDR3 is CASGPRDAYEQYF. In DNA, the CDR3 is TGTGCCAGCGGTCCCCGGGACGCTTACGAGCAGTACTTC.

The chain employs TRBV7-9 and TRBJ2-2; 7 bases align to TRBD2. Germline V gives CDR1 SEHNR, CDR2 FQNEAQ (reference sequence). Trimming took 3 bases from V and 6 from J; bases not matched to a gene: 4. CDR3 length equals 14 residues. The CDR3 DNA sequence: TGTGCCAGCAGCTTCACGGGGGGTGCCGGGGAGCTGTTTTTT. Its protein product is CASSFTGGAGELFF. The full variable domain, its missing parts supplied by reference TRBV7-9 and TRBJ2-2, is DTGVSQNPRHKITKRGQNVTFRCDPISEHNRLYWYRQTLGQGPEFLTYFQNEAQLEKSRLLSDRFSAERPKGSFSTLEIQRTEQGDSAMYLCASSFTGGAGELFFGEGSRLTVL.

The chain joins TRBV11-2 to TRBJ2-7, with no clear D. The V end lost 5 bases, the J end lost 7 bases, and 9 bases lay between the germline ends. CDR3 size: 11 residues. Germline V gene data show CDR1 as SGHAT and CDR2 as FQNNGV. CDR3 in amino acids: CASSRGPEQYF. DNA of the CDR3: TGTGCCAGCAGCCGTGGTCCTGAGCAGTACTTC.

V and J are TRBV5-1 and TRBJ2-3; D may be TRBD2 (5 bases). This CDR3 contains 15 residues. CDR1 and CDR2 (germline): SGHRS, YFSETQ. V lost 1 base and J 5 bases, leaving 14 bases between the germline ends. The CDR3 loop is CASSLPSRAGDTQYF. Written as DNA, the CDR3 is TGCGCCAGCAGCTTGCCCTCTCGGGCGGGAGATACGCAGTATTTT.

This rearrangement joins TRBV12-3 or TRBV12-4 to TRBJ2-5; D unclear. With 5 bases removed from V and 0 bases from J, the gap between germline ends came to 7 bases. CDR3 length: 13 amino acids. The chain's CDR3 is CASSPAYQETQYF. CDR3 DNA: TGTGCCAGCAGTCCGGCGTACCAAGAGACCCAGTACTTC.

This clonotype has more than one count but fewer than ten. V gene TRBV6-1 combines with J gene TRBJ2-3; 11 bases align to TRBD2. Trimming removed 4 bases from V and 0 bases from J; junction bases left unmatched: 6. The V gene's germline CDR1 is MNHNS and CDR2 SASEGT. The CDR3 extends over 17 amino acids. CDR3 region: CASSAGRTSGSTDTQYF. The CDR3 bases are TGTGCCAGCAGTGCTGGACGGACTAGCGGGAGCACAGATACGCAGTATTTT.

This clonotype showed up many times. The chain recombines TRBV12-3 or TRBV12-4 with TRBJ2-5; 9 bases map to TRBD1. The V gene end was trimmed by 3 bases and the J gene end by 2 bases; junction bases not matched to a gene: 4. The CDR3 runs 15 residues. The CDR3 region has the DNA TGTGCCAGCAGTTTCTGGGACAGGGTGCAAGAGACCCAGTACTTC. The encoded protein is CASSFWDRVQETQYF.